Presented here are 15 T cell receptor beta chains from one specimen sequenced in a study of neurological immune-mediated disorders. TCRdb analysed the 5' RACE reads with MiXCR anew, one entry per CDR3 protein. Here the sample spans 25,000 to 30,000 distinct CDR3 sequences, under 30% being singletons. The sample comprised CD4+ T cells from blood. The receptors shown here come from a man aged 50-60 years with HTLV-1-associated myelopathy (HAM/TSP).

In this sample, this clonotype turned up many times. J is TRBJ2-2 and V is TRBV14; D remains ambiguous. Per germline, CDR1 SGHDN and CDR2 FVKESK. The V gene lost 4 bases and the J gene lost 4 bases, with 7 bases spanning the gap. The CDR3 covers 13 residues. The DNA for the CDR3 is TGTGCCAGCAGCCTAATGTCCACCGGGGAGCTGTTTTTT. It is translated as CASSLMSTGELFF.

Only one count was recorded for this clonotype. The rearrangement links TRBV6-5 to TRBJ2-2; D unresolved. The germline gives CDR1 MNHEY, CDR2 SVGAGI. This CDR3 contains 14 residues. Trimming took 4 bases from V and 4 from J, leaving 10 bases between them. CDR3 residues: CASSSYITTGELFF. The DNA of the CDR3 is TGTGCCAGCAGTTCCTATATAACCACCGGGGAGCTGTTTTTT.

This clonotype occurred many times. This rearrangement joins TRBV18 to TRBJ1-5; a possible D gene is TRBD1 (5 bases). V lost 2 bases, J lost 7 bases, and 12 bases lay in between. This CDR3 contains 14 residues. Germline CDR1 reads KGHSH; CDR2 reads LQKENI. This chain's CDR3 is CASSPGGVGQPQHF. The CDR3 bases are TGTGCCAGCTCACCAGGGGGGGTCGGCCAGCCCCAGCATTTT. The variable domain in full, completed from reference TRBV18 and TRBJ1-5, reads NAGVMQNPRHLVRRRGQEARLRCSPMKGHSHVYWYRQLPEEGLKFMVYLQKENIIDESGMPKERFSAEFPKEGPSILRIQQVVRGDSAAYFCASSPGGVGQPQHFGDGTRLSIL.

In its sample, this clonotype was seen many times. The chain has TRBV6-6 and TRBJ2-1; a possible D gene is TRBD2 (7 bases). Trimming pared 2 bases from V and 4 bases from J, leaving 18 bases between. The CDR3 contains 17 residues. Germline V gene data show CDR1 as MNHNY and CDR2 as SVGAGI (reference sequence). DNA of the CDR3: TGTGCCAGCAGTTACCCGGGGGTGGGAGGGGGTTACAATGAGCAGTTCTTC. Its protein product is CASSYPGVGGGYNEQFF.

This clonotype was seen repeatedly, ten times or more. The chain employs TRBV5-1 and TRBJ2-3; D may be TRBD2 (6 bases). Germline V gene lookup returns CDR1 SGHRS and CDR2 YFSETQ. V was trimmed by 0 bases and J by 4 bases, leaving 12 bases between them. CDR3 length: 15 residues. The CDR3 reads CASSLAGGEADTQYF. The DNA of the CDR3 is TGCGCCAGCAGCTTGGCCGGGGGAGAGGCAGATACGCAGTATTTT.

In its sample, this clonotype was seen many times. The rearrangement joins TRBV20-1 to TRBJ2-7, with D maybe TRBD2 (6 bases). The V gene's germline CDR1 is DFQATT and CDR2 SNEGSKA (reference sequence). The CDR3 totals 12 residues. V was cut by 5 bases and J by 6 bases, with 14 bases left in between. The CDR3 nucleotides are TGCAGTGCTCGCCGGGGGTTCATCGAGCAGTACTTC. Translating it yields CSARRGFIEQYF.

This clonotype was seen only once. This chain links TRBV10-3 with TRBJ2-2, with a possible D match to TRBD2 (8 bases). This CDR3 has 17 amino acids. Germline V lookup: CDR1 ENHRY, CDR2 SYGVKD. Deletions cut 4 bases from V and 2 bases from J, with 17 bases between. The CDR3, as DNA: TGTGCCATCAGTGGCCGGGGGGGGACAGCCAACACCGGGGAGCTGTTTTTT. Encoded protein: CAISGRGGTANTGELFF.

This clonotype was detected only a few times. The chain recombines TRBV5-1 with TRBJ1-2; 11 nucleotides agree with TRBD1. The V gene end was trimmed by 3 bases and the J gene end by 8 bases; junction bases not matched to a gene: 12. This CDR3 is built from 16 residues. In germline, CDR1 is SGHRS, CDR2 YFSETQ. Here the CDR3 DNA reads TGCGCCAGCAGCTCCGGGACAGGGGGTCGTCTTCACGGCTACACCTTC. Its protein is CASSSGTGGRLHGYTF.

This clonotype was detected ten times or more. The rearrangement joins TRBV5-1 to TRBJ1-2; D call uncertain. Trimming took off 4 bases at V and 3 bases at J, with 13 bases between the two ends. Germline assignment: CDR1 SGHRS and CDR2 YFSETQ. The CDR3 consists of 14 residues. CDR3 residues: CASSVTGFDYGYTF. DNA of the CDR3: TGCGCCAGCAGCGTGACTGGGTTTGACTATGGCTACACCTTC.

This clonotype was seen repeatedly, ten times or more. Germline is not matched at one junction end, which may reflect a read error. The V and J genes are TRBV7-9 and TRBJ1-1; 7 bases map to TRBD1. The CDR3 is 13 amino acids. CDR1 and CDR2 (germline): SEHNR, FQNEAQ (reference sequence). CDR3: CASSSDRNSEAFF. CDR3 DNA: TGTGCCAGCAGCTCGGACAGGAACAGTGAAGCTTTCTTT. The whole variable domain, remainder taken from reference TRBV7-9 and TRBJ1-1, is DTGVSQNPRHKITKRGQNVTFRCDPISEHNRLYWYRQTLGQGPEFLTYFQNEAQLEKSRLLSDRFSAERPKGSFSTLEIQRTEQGDSAMYLCASSSDRNSEAFFGQGTRLTVV.

This clonotype was counted many times. CDR3 nucleotides: TGCGCCAGCAGCCGCGGACAGGGGGCAGGTGGGCAGTACTTC. Translation gives CASSRGQGAGGQYF. This chain joins TRBV5-1 and TRBJ2-7; 11 bases are a match to TRBD1. With 4 bases clipped from V and 9 bases from J, the junction kept 9 bases outside the gene matches. Germline V gene lookup returns CDR1 SGHRS and CDR2 YFSETQ. The length of the CDR3 is 14 residues.

This clonotype was seen ten or more times. The chain recombines TRBV5-1 with TRBJ2-2; 9 nucleotides match TRBD2. CDR1 SGHRS and CDR2 YFSETQ come from the germline V gene. The CDR3 runs to 15 residues. V dropped 2 bases and J dropped 4; count of bases not matched to a gene: 3. In DNA form, the CDR3 reads TGCGCCAGCAGCTTAGCGGGAGGTTTCACCGGGGAGCTGTTTTTT. It yields the protein CASSLAGGFTGELFF. Full variable domain (remainder filled in from reference TRBV5-1 and TRBJ2-2): KAGVTQTPRYLIKTRGQQVTLSCSPISGHRSVSWYQQTPGQGLQFLFEYFSETQRNKGNFPGRFSGRQFSNSRSEMNVSTLELGDSALYLCASSLAGGFTGELFFGEGSRLTVL.

This clonotype was counted at least ten times. The rearrangement uses TRBV12-3 or TRBV12-4 and TRBJ1-5; a weak D match, TRBD1 (5 bases). V gave up 3 bases and J gave up 2 bases, with 8 bases separating them. CDR3 length: 14 amino acids. This CDR3 is CASSFGRGNQPQHF. For the CDR3, the DNA is TGTGCCAGCAGTTTTGGCAGGGGCAATCAGCCCCAGCATTTT.

This clonotype was counted a few times. The rearrangement uses TRBV5-1 and TRBJ1-1; D possibly corresponds to TRBD1 (5 bases). Germline CDR1 and CDR2: SGHRS and YFSETQ. Trimming shortened V by 3 bases and J by 2 bases, and 14 bases separated the two germline ends. The CDR3 is 15 residues long. The CDR3 nucleotides are TGCGCCAGCAGCTCACCGGGACTGAGTAACACTGAAGCTTTCTTT. Its translation: CASSSPGLSNTEAFF.

This clonotype was detected many times. The chain is built from TRBV5-1 and TRBJ2-5; a weak D match, TRBD1 (5 bases). This CDR3 is 14 amino acids long. In germline, CDR1 is SGHRS, CDR2 YFSETQ. The ends were cut back, 1 base at V and 5 bases at J, with 12 bases in the middle. CDR3 sequence (DNA): TGCGCCAGCAGCTTGAGGGGCGCCAGGGAGACCCAGTACTTC. This sequence encodes CASSLRGARETQYF. Full variable domain (missing parts from reference TRBV5-1 and TRBJ2-5): KAGVTQTPRYLIKTRGQQVTLSCSPISGHRSVSWYQQTPGQGLQFLFEYFSETQRNKGNFPGRFSGRQFSNSRSEMNVSTLELGDSALYLCASSLRGARETQYFGPGTRLLVL.